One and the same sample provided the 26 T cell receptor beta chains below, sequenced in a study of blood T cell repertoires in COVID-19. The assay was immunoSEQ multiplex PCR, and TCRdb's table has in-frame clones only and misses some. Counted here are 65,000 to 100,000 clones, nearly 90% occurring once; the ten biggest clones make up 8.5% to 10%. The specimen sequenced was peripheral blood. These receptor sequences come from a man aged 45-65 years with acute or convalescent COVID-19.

CDR3 nucleotide sequence: TGTGCCAGCAGCGGGACAGGGAGAGGGGAAAAACTGTTTTTT. Its translation is CASSGTGRGEKLFF. The rearrangement links TRBV6-5 to TRBJ1-4; TRBD1 matches at 9 bases. The junction had 7 bases not matched to a gene; V was cut back by 6 bases and J by 8 bases. Germline assignment: CDR1 MNHEY and CDR2 SVGAGI. The CDR3 length is 14 residues.

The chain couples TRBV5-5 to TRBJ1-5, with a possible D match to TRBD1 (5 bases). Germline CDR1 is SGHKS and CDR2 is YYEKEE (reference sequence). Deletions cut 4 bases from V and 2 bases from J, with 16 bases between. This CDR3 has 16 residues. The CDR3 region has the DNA TGTGCCAGCAGCGCTGGGGGGGGTAGGGGCAATCAGCCCCAGCATTTT. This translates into CASSAGGGRGNQPQHF. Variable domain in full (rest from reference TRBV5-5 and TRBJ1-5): DAGVTQSPTHLIKTRGQQVTLRCSPISGHKSVSWYQQVLGQGPQFIFQYYEKEERGRGNFPDRFSARQFPNYSSELNVNALLLGDSALYLCASSAGGGRGNQPQHFGDGTRLSIL.

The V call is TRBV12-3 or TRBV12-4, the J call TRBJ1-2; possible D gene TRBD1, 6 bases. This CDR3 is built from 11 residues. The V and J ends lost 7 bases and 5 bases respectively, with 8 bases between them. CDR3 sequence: CASTQGYGYTF. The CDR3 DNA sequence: TGTGCCAGCACACAGGGTTATGGCTACACCTTC.

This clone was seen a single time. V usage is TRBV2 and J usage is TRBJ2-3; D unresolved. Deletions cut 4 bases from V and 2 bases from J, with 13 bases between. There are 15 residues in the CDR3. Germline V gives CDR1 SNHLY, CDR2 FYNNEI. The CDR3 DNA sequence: TGTGCCAGCAGTGTTTATACTCTTTACACAGATACGCAGTATTTT. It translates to CASSVYTLYTDTQYF.

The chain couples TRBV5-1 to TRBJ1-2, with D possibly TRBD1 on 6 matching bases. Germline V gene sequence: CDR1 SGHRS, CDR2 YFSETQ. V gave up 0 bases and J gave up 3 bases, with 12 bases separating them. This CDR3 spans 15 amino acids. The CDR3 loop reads CASSLVPGDDYGYTF. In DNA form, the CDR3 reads TGCGCCAGCAGCTTGGTGCCAGGGGATGACTATGGCTACACCTTC.

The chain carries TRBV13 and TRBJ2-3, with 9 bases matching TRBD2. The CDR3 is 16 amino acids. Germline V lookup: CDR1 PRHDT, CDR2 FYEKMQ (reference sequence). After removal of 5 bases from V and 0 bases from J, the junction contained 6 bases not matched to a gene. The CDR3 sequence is CASSPIAGASTDTQYF. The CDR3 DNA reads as TGTGCCAGCAGCCCTATAGCGGGGGCCAGCACAGATACGCAGTATTTT.

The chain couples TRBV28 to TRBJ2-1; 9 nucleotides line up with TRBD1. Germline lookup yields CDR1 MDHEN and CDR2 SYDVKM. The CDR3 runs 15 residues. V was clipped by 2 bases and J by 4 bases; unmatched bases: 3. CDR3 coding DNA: TGTGCCAGCAGTTTAAGCGGACAGGGGTACAATGAGCAGTTCTTC. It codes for CASSLSGQGYNEQFF.

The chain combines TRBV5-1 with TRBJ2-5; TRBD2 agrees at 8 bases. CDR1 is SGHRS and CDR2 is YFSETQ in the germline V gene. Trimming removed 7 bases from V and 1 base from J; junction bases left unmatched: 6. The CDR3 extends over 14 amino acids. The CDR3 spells CASARSGAQETQYF. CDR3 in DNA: TGCGCCAGCGCCCGTAGCGGGGCCCAAGAGACCCAGTACTTC.

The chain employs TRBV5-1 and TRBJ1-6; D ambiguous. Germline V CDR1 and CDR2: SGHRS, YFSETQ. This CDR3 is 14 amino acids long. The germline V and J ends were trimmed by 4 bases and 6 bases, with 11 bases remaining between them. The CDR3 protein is CASSPETANSPLHF. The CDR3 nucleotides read TGCGCCAGCAGCCCGGAAACAGCTAATTCACCCCTCCACTTT. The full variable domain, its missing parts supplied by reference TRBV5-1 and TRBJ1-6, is KAGVTQTPRYLIKTRGQQVTLSCSPISGHRSVSWYQQTPGQGLQFLFEYFSETQRNKGNFPGRFSGRQFSNSRSEMNVSTLELGDSALYLCASSPETANSPLHFGNGTRLTVT.

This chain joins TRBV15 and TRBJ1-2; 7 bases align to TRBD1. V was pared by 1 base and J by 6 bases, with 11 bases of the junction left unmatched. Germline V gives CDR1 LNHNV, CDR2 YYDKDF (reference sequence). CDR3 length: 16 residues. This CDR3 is CATSRAMTGTTHGYTF. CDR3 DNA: TGTGCCACCAGCAGAGCTATGACAGGGACCACGCATGGCTACACCTTC.

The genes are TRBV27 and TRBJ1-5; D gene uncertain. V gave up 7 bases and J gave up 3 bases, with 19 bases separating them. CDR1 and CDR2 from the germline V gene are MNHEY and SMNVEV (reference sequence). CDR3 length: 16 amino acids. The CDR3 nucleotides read TGTGCCAGCACGTCCACTGAGTCGGGTTACAATCAGCCCCAGCATTTT. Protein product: CASTSTESGYNQPQHF.

Here the CDR3 DNA reads TGTGCCAGTATGGGACAGGGTTGGTCCGGGGAGCTGTTTTTT. This encodes CASMGQGWSGELFF. V gene TRBV2 combines with J gene TRBJ2-2; 9 bases match TRBD1. The ends lost 9 bases at V and 6 bases at J; junction bases unmatched: 8. This CDR3 is built from 14 residues. The germline V gene encodes CDR1 SNHLY and CDR2 FYNNEI.

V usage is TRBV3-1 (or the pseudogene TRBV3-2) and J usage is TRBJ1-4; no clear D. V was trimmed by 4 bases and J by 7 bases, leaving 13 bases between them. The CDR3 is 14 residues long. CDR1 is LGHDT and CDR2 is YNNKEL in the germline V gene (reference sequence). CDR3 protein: CASSPGRLLEKLFF. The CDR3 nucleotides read TGTGCCAGCAGCCCAGGCCGCCTTCTTGAAAAACTGTTTTTT.

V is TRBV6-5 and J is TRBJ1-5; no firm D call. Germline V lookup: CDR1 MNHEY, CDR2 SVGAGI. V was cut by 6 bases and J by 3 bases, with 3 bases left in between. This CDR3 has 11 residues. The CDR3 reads CASSLNQPQHF. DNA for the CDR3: TGTGCCAGCAGCCTCAATCAGCCCCAGCATTTT.

The CDR3 reads CASSLQGAYEQYV. DNA for the CDR3: TGTGCCAGCAGCTTACAGGGCGCCTACGAGCAGTACGTC. The chain joins TRBV13 to TRBJ2-7; perhaps TRBD1 as D (5 bases). The V end lost 2 bases, the J end lost 2 bases, and 7 bases lay between the germline ends. CDR1 and CDR2 (germline): PRHDT, FYEKMQ (reference sequence). The CDR3 has 13 amino acids.

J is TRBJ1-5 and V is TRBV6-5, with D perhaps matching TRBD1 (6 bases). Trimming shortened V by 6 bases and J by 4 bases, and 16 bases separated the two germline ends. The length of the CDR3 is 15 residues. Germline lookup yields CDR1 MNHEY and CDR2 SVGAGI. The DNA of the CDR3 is TGTGCCAGCAGCTCCACAGGGATCACGAATCAGCCCCAGCATTTT. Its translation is CASSSTGITNQPQHF.

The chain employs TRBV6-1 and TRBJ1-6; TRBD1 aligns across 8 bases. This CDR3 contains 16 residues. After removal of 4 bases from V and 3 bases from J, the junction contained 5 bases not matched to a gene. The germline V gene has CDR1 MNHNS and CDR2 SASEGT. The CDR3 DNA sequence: TGTGCCAGCAGTGCCCGACAGGGGAACTATAATTCACCCCTCCACTTT. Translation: CASSARQGNYNSPLHF.

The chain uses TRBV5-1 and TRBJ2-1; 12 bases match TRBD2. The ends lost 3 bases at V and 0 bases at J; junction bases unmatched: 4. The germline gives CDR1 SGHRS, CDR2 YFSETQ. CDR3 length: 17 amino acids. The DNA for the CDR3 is TGCGCCAGCAGCTATACTAGCGGGGGGAGCTCCTACAATGAGCAGTTCTTC. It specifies CASSYTSGGSSYNEQFF.

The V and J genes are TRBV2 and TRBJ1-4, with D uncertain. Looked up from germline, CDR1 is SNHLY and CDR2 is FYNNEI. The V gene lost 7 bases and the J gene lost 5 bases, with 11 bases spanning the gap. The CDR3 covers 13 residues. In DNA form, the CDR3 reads TGTGCCAGCATTAAGGCGGCGAATGAAAAACTGTTTTTT. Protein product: CASIKAANEKLFF.

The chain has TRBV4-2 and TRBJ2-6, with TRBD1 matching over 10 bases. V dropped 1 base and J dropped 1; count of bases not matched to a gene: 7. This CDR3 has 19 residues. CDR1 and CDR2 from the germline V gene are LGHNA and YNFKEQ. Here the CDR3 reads CASSQGGQGVWSGANVLTF. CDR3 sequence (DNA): TGTGCCAGCAGCCAAGGCGGACAGGGGGTTTGGTCTGGGGCCAACGTCCTGACTTTC.

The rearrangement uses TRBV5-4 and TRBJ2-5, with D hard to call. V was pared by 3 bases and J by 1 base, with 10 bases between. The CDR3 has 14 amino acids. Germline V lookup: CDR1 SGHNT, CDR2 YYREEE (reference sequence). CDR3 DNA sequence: TGTGCCAGCAGCTCTGAGCTCTTCCAAGAGACCCAGTACTTC. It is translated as CASSSELFQETQYF. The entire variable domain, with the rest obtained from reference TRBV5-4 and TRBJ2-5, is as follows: ETGVTQSPTHLIKTRGQQVTLRCSSQSGHNTVSWYQQALGQGPQFIFQYYREEENGRGNFPPRFSGLQFPNYSSELNVNALELDDSALYLCASSSELFQETQYFGPGTRLLVL.

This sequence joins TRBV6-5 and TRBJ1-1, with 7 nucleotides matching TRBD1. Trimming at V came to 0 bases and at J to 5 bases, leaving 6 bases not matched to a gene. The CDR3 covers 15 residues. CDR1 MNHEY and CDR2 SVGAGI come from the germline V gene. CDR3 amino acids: CASSYSTGLRTEAFF. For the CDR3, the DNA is TGTGCCAGCAGTTACTCGACAGGGCTCAGGACTGAAGCTTTCTTT.

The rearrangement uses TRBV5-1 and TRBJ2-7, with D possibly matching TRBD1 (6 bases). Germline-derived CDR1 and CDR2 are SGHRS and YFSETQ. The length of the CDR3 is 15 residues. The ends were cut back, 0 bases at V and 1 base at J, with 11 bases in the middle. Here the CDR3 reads CASSLEQGISYEQYF. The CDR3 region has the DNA TGCGCCAGCAGCTTGGAGCAGGGGATATCCTACGAGCAGTACTTC.

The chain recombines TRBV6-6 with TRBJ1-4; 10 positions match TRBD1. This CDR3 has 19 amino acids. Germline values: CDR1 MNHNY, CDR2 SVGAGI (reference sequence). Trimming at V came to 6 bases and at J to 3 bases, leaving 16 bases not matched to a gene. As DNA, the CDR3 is TGTGCCAGCAGCTCCCTACGGACAGGGGGTCGGGGGGCTAATGAAAAACTGTTTTTT. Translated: CASSSLRTGGRGANEKLFF.

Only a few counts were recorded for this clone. Written as DNA, the CDR3 is TGTGCCAGCAGCTACGACAGGGTCCCCCCATCGGGTAGCAATCAGCCCCAGCATTTT. Translated: CASSYDRVPPSGSNQPQHF. The chain has TRBV5-7 and TRBJ1-5, with 7 bases that match TRBD1. TRBV5-7 qualifies as an ORF whose function is uncertain. The junction had 15 bases not matched to a gene; V was cut back by 3 bases and J by 0 bases. The CDR3 is 19 amino acids.

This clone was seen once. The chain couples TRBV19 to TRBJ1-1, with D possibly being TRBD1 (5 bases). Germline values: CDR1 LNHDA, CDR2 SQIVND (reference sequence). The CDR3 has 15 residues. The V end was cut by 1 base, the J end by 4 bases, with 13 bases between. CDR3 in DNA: TGTGCCAGTAGTATAGTTTACGGGGGGGGCACTGAAGCTTTCTTT. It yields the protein CASSIVYGGGTEAFF.